The 5 T cell receptor beta chains below all came from one sample that was sequenced in a study of OX40 agonist ivuxolimab in advanced cancers. TCRdb's table, derived via immunoSEQ multiplex PCR, lists solely in-frame clones and lacks some. This table holds about 49,000 clones, roughly 79% found once. Sequenced material: CD4+ or CD8+ T cells sorted from blood, taken in a trial of the OX40 agonist ivuxolimab. These receptors all stem from an adult with an advanced solid tumor such as melanoma, head and neck, liver or kidney cancer.

The chain links TRBV2 to TRBJ2-5; weak D call: TRBD1 (6 bases). Germline values: CDR1 SNHLY, CDR2 FYNNEI. This CDR3 is built from 15 residues. V lost 9 bases and J lost 2, with 19 bases in between. Here the CDR3 reads CARMGSIGTQETQYF. DNA of the CDR3: TGTGCCAGAATGGGGTCTATAGGGACACAAGAGACCCAGTACTTC.

This chain connects TRBV15 to TRBJ2-1, with 10 positions matching TRBD2. With V trimmed by 7 bases and J by 3 bases, 6 bases remained unmatched. The CDR3 is 15 amino acids. From germline, CDR1 is LNHNV and CDR2 YYDKDF (reference sequence). DNA of the CDR3: TGTGCCACCACACTTGGACTAGCGGACTACAATGAGCAGTTCTTC. Residues: CATTLGLADYNEQFF.

The rearrangement uses TRBV7-7 and TRBJ2-1; 8 positions agree with TRBD2. Germline lookup yields CDR1 SSHAT and CDR2 FNYEAQ (reference sequence). This CDR3 spans 15 amino acids. J gave up 5 bases and V 2 bases, and 5 bases lay outside the gene matches. CDR3 DNA: TGTGCCAGCAGCTTAATGCTAGCGGGCGACAATGAGCAGTTCTTC. This gives the protein CASSLMLAGDNEQFF.

The chain combines TRBV7-8 with TRBJ1-2; no reliable D call. V was clipped by 0 bases and J by 0 bases, with 14 bases between them. Germline V CDR1 and CDR2: SGHVS, FQNEAQ. CDR3 length: 17 residues. DNA for the CDR3: TGTGCCAGCAGCTTAGCGGCCGGGCGGTACACTAACTATGGCTACACCTTC. Encoded protein: CASSLAAGRYTNYGYTF.

This clone was seen only a few times. The gene calls are TRBV28 and TRBJ2-2; either TRBD1 or TRBD2 may fit D (6 bases each). CDR3 length: 18 amino acids. Germline assignment: CDR1 MDHEN and CDR2 SYDVKM. V lost 7 bases and J 4 bases, leaving 25 bases between the germline ends. In nucleotides, the CDR3 is TGTGCCAGCACCACAGGACAGTTGGGGAGGAGGGGCACCGGGGAGCTGTTTTTT. It codes for CASTTGQLGRRGTGELFF. Full variable domain (rest looked up from reference TRBV28 and TRBJ2-2): DVKVTQSSRYLVKRTGEKVFLECVQDMDHENMFWYRQDPGLGLRLIYFSYDVKMKEKGDIPEGYSVSREKKERFSLILESASTNQTSMYLCASTTGQLGRRGTGELFFGEGSRLTVL.